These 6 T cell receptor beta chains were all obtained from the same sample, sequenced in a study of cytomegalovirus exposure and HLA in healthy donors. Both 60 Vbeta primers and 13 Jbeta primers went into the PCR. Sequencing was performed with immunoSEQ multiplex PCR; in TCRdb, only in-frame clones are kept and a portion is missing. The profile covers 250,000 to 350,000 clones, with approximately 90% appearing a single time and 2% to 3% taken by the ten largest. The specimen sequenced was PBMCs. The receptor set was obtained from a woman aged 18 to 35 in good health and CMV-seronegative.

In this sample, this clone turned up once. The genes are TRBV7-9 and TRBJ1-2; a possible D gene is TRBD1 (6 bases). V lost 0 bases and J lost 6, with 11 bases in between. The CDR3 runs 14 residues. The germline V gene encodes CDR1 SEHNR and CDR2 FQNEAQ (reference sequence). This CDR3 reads CASSLAGGHDGYTF. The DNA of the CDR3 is TGTGCCAGCAGCTTAGCCGGGGGGCATGATGGCTACACCTTC.

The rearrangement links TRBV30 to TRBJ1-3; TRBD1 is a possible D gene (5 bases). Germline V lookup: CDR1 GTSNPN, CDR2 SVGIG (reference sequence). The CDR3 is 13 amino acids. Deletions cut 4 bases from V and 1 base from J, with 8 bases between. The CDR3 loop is CAWKQASGNTIYF. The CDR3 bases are TGTGCCTGGAAACAGGCTTCTGGAAACACCATATATTTT.

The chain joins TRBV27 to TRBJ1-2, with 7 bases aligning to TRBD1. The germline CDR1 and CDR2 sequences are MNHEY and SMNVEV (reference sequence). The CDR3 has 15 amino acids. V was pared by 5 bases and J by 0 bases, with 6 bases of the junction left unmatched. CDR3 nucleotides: TGTGCCAGCAGTCGATCGACAGGGCCTAACTATGGCTACACCTTC. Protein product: CASSRSTGPNYGYTF.

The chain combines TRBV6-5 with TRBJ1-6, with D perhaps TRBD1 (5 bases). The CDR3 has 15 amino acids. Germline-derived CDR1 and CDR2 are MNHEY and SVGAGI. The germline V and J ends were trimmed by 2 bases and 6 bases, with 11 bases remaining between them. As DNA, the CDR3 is TGTGCCAGCAGTTACGCCAGGGAGGTTAATTCACCCCTCCACTTT. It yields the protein CASSYAREVNSPLHF.

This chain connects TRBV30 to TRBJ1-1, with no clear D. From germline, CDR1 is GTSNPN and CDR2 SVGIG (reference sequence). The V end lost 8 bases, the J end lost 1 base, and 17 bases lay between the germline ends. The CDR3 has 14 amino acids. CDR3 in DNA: TGTGCCGGACCGGGAGAGCAGCCGAACACTGAAGCTTTCTTT. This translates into CAGPGEQPNTEAFF.

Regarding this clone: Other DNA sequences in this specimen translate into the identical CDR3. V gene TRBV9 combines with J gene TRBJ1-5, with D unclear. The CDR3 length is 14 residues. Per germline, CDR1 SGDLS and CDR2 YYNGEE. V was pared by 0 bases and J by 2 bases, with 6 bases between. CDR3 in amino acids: CASSVGGGNQPQHF. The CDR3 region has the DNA TGTGCCAGCAGCGTAGGAGGAGGCAATCAGCCCCAGCATTTT.